This TCR beta chain was documented in a study of Ad26.COV2.S vaccination and SARS-CoV-2 variants. The treatment is: roughly 19 received Ad26.COV2.S at low or high dose, single or two shots; roughly 5 received placebo; per-sample allocation not given. Sample collection was performed on day 63 after the first vaccine or placebo injection. Note on this clone: The antigen is undetermined.

The CDR3 has 15 amino acids. Per germline, CDR1 SGHRS and CDR2 YFSETQ. V dropped 4 bases and J dropped 3; count of bases not matched to a gene: 8. Assay used: immunoSEQ multiplex PCR; TCRdb lists only in-frame clones, some missing. Found here are a few hundred thousand clones, 83% of them singletons; the top ten hold around 7.3%. Findings and caveats of the study: Responses of T cells in total may have been underestimated by the TCR breadth and depth analyses.

This TCR came from a person between 18 and 65 years old who received the Ad26.COV2.S COVID-19 vaccine or a placebo. J is TRBJ2-7 and V is TRBV5-1, with 9 bases matching TRBD2. The input for sequencing was peripheral blood, taken in a trial of Ad26.COV2.S vaccine versus placebo. The CDR3 protein is CASSPAGTSSYEQYF. In DNA, the CDR3 is TGCGCCAGCAGCCCGGCTGGGACTAGCAGCTACGAGCAGTACTTC.